This TCR beta chain is drawn from a study of T cell repertoires in cytomegalovirus infection. The V end was cut by 6 bases, the J end by 7 bases, with 9 bases between. The CDR3 covers 11 residues. Study results and limitations: The ex vivo response was dominated by HLA-C-restricted CMV-specific TCR beta clonotypes.

Turning to this clonotype: Antigen: not known. A much larger clonotype is one base distant, so this may be a read error.

TCRdb re-derived calls from the reads in MiXCR, one entry per CDR3 protein. The sample has fewer than 200,000 distinct CDR3 sequences; about 21% are singletons. The TCR was taken from a human donor in good health (CMV status not recorded). Some clones in this sample may be carry-over from other donors' samples. V and J are TRBV12-3 or TRBV12-4 and TRBJ1-1; D remains unclear. The sample taken for sequencing was PBMCs. CDR3: CASSFGVEAFF. CDR3 bases: TGTGCCAGCAGCTTCGGGGTTGAAGCTTTCTTT.